What follows describes a single TCR beta chain. Here immunoSEQ multiplex PCR was the method, and the copy in TCRdb shows in-frame clones only, minus some. The sample lists about 350,000 clones, about 90% occurring once. Germline CDR1 and CDR2: MRHNA and SNTAGT. CDR3 length: 16 residues. The V and J ends lost 11 bases and 0 bases respectively, with 20 bases between them. The data are from a study of blood T cell repertoires in COVID-19. This clonotype was obtained from a woman in her 30s who had recovered from COVID-19. Sequencing was carried out using PBMCs or T cells enriched from blood (not recorded which). This chain joins TRBV6-4 and TRBJ1-5; D is perhaps TRBD1 (5 bases). The DNA for the CDR3 is TGTGCCCCCTCCCTGGAGGGGCAAGATAGCAATCAGCCCCAGCATTTT. Its translation is CAPSLEGQDSNQPQHF.